The TCR beta chain under discussion was sequenced for a study of blood T cell repertoires in COVID-19. Study summary: Italy, Spain and the United States were the sources of the convalescent and acute COVID-19 samples. T cells, B-cell-depleted T cells, or PBMCs provided the cDNA or gDNA that served as material.

In the source study's methods: Amplification of reference gene primers provided the estimated nucleated cell counts. Using immunoSEQ multiplex PCR, the repertoire was profiled, and TCRdb retains in-frame clones only, with some absent. V and J calls and clone size come straight from that table; D and trimming were deduced from the DNA. The data contain some 83,000 clones, approximately 89% of them singletons. The sample was peripheral blood. The receptor's source is a man over 45 with acute or convalescent COVID-19.

The CDR3 DNA sequence: TGTGCCAGCAGCTTAGGACAGGCCTCGACCCTCCACTTT. It is translated as CASSLGQASTLHF. This chain joins TRBV7-9 and TRBJ1-6, with D possibly being TRBD1 (6 bases). Germline V lookup: CDR1 SEHNR, CDR2 FQNEAQ (reference sequence). V was pared by 1 base and J by 14 bases, with 12 bases between. CDR3 length: 13 residues.